Below are 25 T cell receptor beta chains sequenced from a single sample in a study of human T cells and chemical hapten exposure (dated by TCRdb to about 2021). The intended sense of this specimen's time point label: patch test 3, about 24 weeks after DPC sensitization. Sample treatment or condition, as interpreted from the label and publication: therapeutic diphenylcyclopropenone sensitization with weekly scalp DPC. Library generation was performed with RACE. TCRdb shows the sequencer as NextSeq 500. TCRdb handled the public reads itself, with Q25 trimming in fastp and clone calling in MiXCR, and kept productive beta chains. Duplicate CDR3 protein sequences are folded into a single record with the most common DNA and genes. The sample table contains about 84,000 distinct CDR3 sequences; only one count was recorded for more than 10% of them. Roughly 3.7% of the sample rests with the top ten. Sequenced material: whole blood, taken in connection with sensitization to the hapten diphenylcyclopropenone (DPC). These receptors all stem from a woman aged 45 to 65 with alopecia areata. Some clones in this sample may be carry-over from other donors' samples.

This clonotype was recorded at least ten times. This chain connects TRBV5-4 to TRBJ2-5; TRBD1 matches 7 bases. There are 14 residues in the CDR3. Trimming at V came to 5 bases and at J to 1 base, leaving 5 bases not matched to a gene. Germline values: CDR1 SGHNT, CDR2 YYREEE (reference sequence). CDR3 sequence reads: CASSEQGPQETQYF. The CDR3 DNA reads as TGTGCCAGCAGTGAACAGGGGCCCCAAGAGACCCAGTACTTC.

The chain couples TRBV7-2 to TRBJ2-1; no reliable D call. CDR1 is SGHTA and CDR2 is FQGNSA in the germline V gene. The V and J ends lost 1 base and 0 bases respectively, with 7 bases between them. This CDR3 is built from 15 residues. CDR3 residues: CASSLDPSSYNEQFF. The CDR3 DNA sequence: TGTGCCAGCAGCTTAGACCCCAGCTCCTACAATGAGCAGTTCTTC.

This clonotype showed up many times. The chain's CDR3 is CASSLAFYNEQFF. The CDR3, as DNA: TGTGCCAGCAGTTTGGCGTTCTACAATGAGCAGTTCTTC. The V call is TRBV27, the J call TRBJ2-1, with unresolved D. This CDR3 is 13 amino acids long. CDR1 and CDR2 (germline): MNHEY, SMNVEV (reference sequence). V dropped 3 bases and J dropped 3 bases, with 6 bases sitting between them.

This clonotype has a count of ten or more. The gene calls are TRBV7-2 and TRBJ1-4; 7 positions match TRBD1. CDR1 SGHTA and CDR2 FQGNSA come from the germline V gene. The V gene end was trimmed by 5 bases and the J gene end by 6 bases; junction bases not matched to a gene: 3. The CDR3 consists of 13 residues. CDR3 DNA sequence: TGTGCCAGCAGCCCAGGGACAGATGAAAAACTGTTTTTT. It codes for CASSPGTDEKLFF.

This clonotype was recorded a few times. This rearrangement joins TRBV7-2 to TRBJ1-3; no clear D. Germline V gene lookup returns CDR1 SGHTA and CDR2 FQGNSA. The CDR3 covers 16 residues. The V gene lost 4 bases and the J gene lost 0 bases, with 13 bases spanning the gap. The DNA for the CDR3 is TGTGCCAGCAGCTCCCCTCCAGTCAACTCTGGAAACACCATATATTTT. It codes for CASSSPPVNSGNTIYF.

In this sample, this clonotype turned up a few times. The chain recombines TRBV5-1 with TRBJ2-6; 9 nucleotides match TRBD1. Trimming at V came to 4 bases and at J to 2 bases, leaving 10 bases not matched to a gene. The CDR3 loop spans 18 amino acids. Germline V CDR1 and CDR2: SGHRS, YFSETQ. DNA for the CDR3: TGCGCCAGCAGCCTGACCACCGGGACAGGGACTGGGGCCAACGTCCTGACTTTC. Its translation is CASSLTTGTGTGANVLTF.

J is TRBJ2-6 and V is TRBV12-3 or TRBV12-4; 13 bases are shared with TRBD2. J lost 0 bases, V lost 6 bases, and 2 bases had no gene match. This CDR3 has 17 residues. CDR3 loop: CASSWTSGSSGANVLTF. CDR3 DNA: TGTGCCAGCAGCTGGACTAGCGGGAGCTCTGGGGCCAACGTCCTGACTTTC.

V usage is TRBV12-3 or TRBV12-4 and J usage is TRBJ2-4, with 11 nucleotides matching TRBD2. V lost 6 bases and J lost 0; bases outside the gene matches: 4. This CDR3 comprises 16 residues. In nucleotides, the CDR3 is TGTGCCAGCAGCCCGGGACTAGCGGTAGCCAAAAACATTCAGTACTTC. As protein: CASSPGLAVAKNIQYF.

This clonotype occurred a few times. This chain links TRBV6-9 with TRBJ2-6; D is uncertain. Germline V gene data show CDR1 as MNHGY and CDR2 as SVAAGI. The CDR3 extends over 19 amino acids. V lost 2 bases, J lost 2 bases, and 19 bases lay in between. The CDR3 is CASSYRSPSLRTGANVLTF. DNA of the CDR3: TGTGCCAGCAGTTATCGAAGCCCTTCTCTAAGAACTGGGGCCAACGTCCTGACTTTC.

This clonotype was seen just once. This chain joins TRBV5-1 and TRBJ2-1; TRBD2 matches 14 bases. There are 18 residues in the CDR3. Germline V gives CDR1 SGHRS, CDR2 YFSETQ. V gave up 2 bases and J gave up 2 bases; unmatched junction bases: 6. The CDR3 DNA reads TGCGCCAGCAGCTTTGGGACTAGCGGGAGTGGGACCTACAATGAGCAGTTCTTC. It encodes CASSFGTSGSGTYNEQFF.

This clonotype has a handful of counts. The J gene is TRBJ2-7, the V gene TRBV21-1; no DNA check was done on the table's D call, TRBD2. TRBV21-1 is listed as a pseudogene. CDR3 length equals 13 residues. CDR3 bases: TGTGCCATTTTTGGGGGACTCCTCTACGAGCAGTACTTC. Its translation is CAIFGGLLYEQYF.

In its sample, this clonotype was seen many times. The chain links TRBV5-1 to TRBJ1-3; D gene ambiguous. Trimming pared 0 bases from V and 2 bases from J, leaving 12 bases between. The germline V gene has CDR1 SGHRS and CDR2 YFSETQ. This CDR3 is 16 amino acids long. CDR3 sequence reads: CASSLVRGIAGNTIYF. CDR3 in DNA: TGCGCCAGCAGCTTGGTAAGAGGGATCGCTGGAAACACCATATATTTT.

In its sample, this clonotype was seen many times. This chain connects TRBV7-3 to TRBJ2-3, with 14 bases that match TRBD2. Germline V lookup: CDR1 SGHTA, CDR2 FQGTGA. The CDR3 spans 16 residues. The ends lost 5 bases at V and 1 base at J; junction bases unmatched: 2. CDR3 DNA sequence: TGTGCCAGCAGCCGGGGACTAGCGGGAGGCACAGATACGCAGTATTTT. Translated, it gives CASSRGLAGGTDTQYF.

This clonotype was counted many times. V and J are TRBV6-1 and TRBJ2-7; D is ambiguous. Germline V gives CDR1 MNHNS, CDR2 SASEGT. This CDR3 spans 12 amino acids. V shed 0 bases and J shed 6 bases, with 6 bases lying between them. For the CDR3, the DNA is TGTGCCAGCAGTGAAGCGCGCACCGAGCAGTACTTC. As protein: CASSEARTEQYF.

The chain combines TRBV6-1 with TRBJ2-2; 11 bases align to TRBD2. The V and J ends lost 6 bases and 7 bases, in that order; junction bases with no gene match: 13. The CDR3 length is 17 residues. CDR1 and CDR2 from the germline V gene are MNHNS and SASEGT. Here the CDR3 DNA reads TGTGCCAGCAGACTACAGAGGACTAGCGGGTCGATCGGGGAGCTGTTTTTT. This gives the protein CASRLQRTSGSIGELFF.

This sequence joins TRBV28 and TRBJ2-3, with 7 bases fitting TRBD1. CDR3 size: 14 residues. Germline assignment: CDR1 MDHEN and CDR2 SYDVKM. Unmatched junction bases numbered 7, after V lost 8 bases and J lost 2 bases. CDR3 region: CASGQQGSTDTQYF. CDR3 DNA sequence: TGTGCCAGCGGACAACAGGGGTCCACAGATACGCAGTATTTT.

The rearrangement uses TRBV19 and TRBJ1-6; TRBD1 aligns across 9 bases. V shed 8 bases, J shed 9 bases, and the junction held 11 bases outside the gene matches. The length of the CDR3 is 15 residues. Germline loops: CDR1 LNHDA, CDR2 SQIVND (reference sequence). The CDR3 bases are TGTGCCAGTGACCGCAGGGGGACAGGGTCTTCACCCCTCCACTTT. This codes for CASDRRGTGSSPLHF.

In this sample, this clonotype turned up a few times. The chain employs TRBV12-3 or TRBV12-4 and TRBJ2-3; possibly TRBD2 for D (6 bases). Trimming took off 8 bases at V and 0 bases at J, with 12 bases between the two ends. The CDR3 spans 14 residues. CDR3 region: CASFRDFSTDTQYF. In nucleotides, the CDR3 is TGTGCCAGCTTCCGGGACTTCAGCACAGATACGCAGTATTTT.

The chain has TRBV7-6 and TRBJ1-3, with a weak D call TRBD1 (5 bases). Germline values: CDR1 SGHVS, CDR2 FNYEAQ. V shed 4 bases and J shed 0 bases, with 10 bases lying between them. The CDR3 has 15 amino acids. The CDR3, as DNA: TGTGCCAGCAGCTCGGGGGTGGGCTCTGGAAACACCATATATTTT. Protein product: CASSSGVGSGNTIYF.

Ten or more counts support this clonotype. The chain has TRBV14 and TRBJ1-1; D not resolved. Trimming shortened V by 0 bases and J by 11 bases, and 13 bases separated the two germline ends. The CDR3 runs 13 residues. The germline gives CDR1 SGHDN, CDR2 FVKESK. This CDR3 is CASSQDLVAPAFF. The CDR3 DNA sequence: TGTGCCAGCAGCCAAGATCTTGTTGCTCCCGCTTTCTTT.

This clonotype came up many times. The gene calls are TRBV5-4 and TRBJ2-2; D is possibly TRBD1 (5 bases). The CDR3 is 13 amino acids. Trimming cost V 3 bases and J 6 bases, with 9 bases left between them. Germline V gene sequence: CDR1 SGHNT, CDR2 YYREEE (reference sequence). CDR3 DNA: TGTGCCAGCAGCTCGATAGGGGCCGGGGAGCTGTTTTTT. Translated: CASSSIGAGELFF.

This clonotype occurred many times. The chain combines TRBV29-1 with TRBJ2-4; a weak D match, TRBD2 (6 bases). CDR3 length equals 12 residues. Trimming left V 1 base short and J 8 bases short, with 9 bases between. CDR1 is SQVTM, CDR2 ANQGSEA, per germline. In nucleotides, the CDR3 is TGCAGCGTTGAAGCCCGGGGGTACATTCAGTACTTC. It is translated as CSVEARGYIQYF. Supplemented by reference TRBV29-1 and TRBJ2-4, the full variable domain reads SAVISQKPSRDICQRGTSLTIQCQVDSQVTMMFWYRQQPGQSLTLIATANQGSEATYESGFVIDKFPISRPNLTFSTLTVSNMSPEDSSIYLCSVEARGYIQYFGAGTRLSVL.

V is TRBV5-1 and J is TRBJ1-2; D ambiguous. This CDR3 comprises 13 residues. Germline values: CDR1 SGHRS, CDR2 YFSETQ. The V and J ends lost 4 bases and 1 base respectively, with 8 bases between them. CDR3 residues: CASSPRNNYGYTF. CDR3 nucleotide sequence: TGCGCCAGCAGCCCCAGGAATAACTATGGCTACACCTTC. Full variable domain (remainder filled in from reference TRBV5-1 and TRBJ1-2): KAGVTQTPRYLIKTRGQQVTLSCSPISGHRSVSWYQQTPGQGLQFLFEYFSETQRNKGNFPGRFSGRQFSNSRSEMNVSTLELGDSALYLCASSPRNNYGYTFGSGTRLTVV.

In its sample, this clonotype was seen many times. V usage is TRBV27 and J usage is TRBJ1-5, with 9 bases fitting TRBD1. Germline values: CDR1 MNHEY, CDR2 SMNVEV (reference sequence). V dropped 5 bases and J dropped 5; count of bases not matched to a gene: 7. The CDR3 is 15 residues long. The CDR3 DNA reads TGTGCCAGCAGTGACAGGGGGAAGGGCGATCAGCCCCAGCATTTT. Residues: CASSDRGKGDQPQHF.

This clonotype was seen repeatedly, ten times or more. The chain has TRBV27 and TRBJ2-1; 8 bases map to TRBD2. V shed 7 bases and J 0 bases; nucleotides not matched to a gene: 2. The CDR3 is made up of 14 amino acids. From germline, CDR1 is MNHEY and CDR2 SMNVEV (reference sequence). The DNA of the CDR3 is TGTGCCAGCAAAGGGACTAGCTCCTACAATGAGCAGTTCTTC. Translating gives CASKGTSSYNEQFF.